This T cell receptor (beta chain) was obtained from a study of OX40 agonist ivuxolimab in advanced cancers. Study-wide findings and caveats: Some patients without response likewise showed low normalized clonal expansion. Some of the lowest clonal expansion was seen in partial responders at 0.1-3.0 mg/kg.

Germline lookup yields CDR1 MDHEN and CDR2 SYDVKM. CDR3 length equals 13 residues. J was trimmed by 13 bases and V by 5 bases; bases with no gene match: 10. Using immunoSEQ multiplex PCR, the repertoire was profiled, and TCRdb retains in-frame clones only, with some absent. The sample includes around 50,000 clones, 85% to 90% of them seen just once. On this clone: The antigen is unknown.

Individuals having autoimmune disease history or systemic immunosuppression were not enrolled. The starting material was CD4+ or CD8+ T cells sorted from blood, obtained in a trial of the OX40 agonist ivuxolimab. The J gene is TRBJ2-7, the V gene TRBV28; 11 bases line up with TRBD2. The receptor's source is an adult with an advanced solid tumor such as melanoma, head and neck, liver or kidney cancer. The chain's CDR3 is CASSAGVTSGGYF. The CDR3 DNA is TGTGCCAGCAGTGCTGGGGTTACTAGCGGGGGATACTTC.